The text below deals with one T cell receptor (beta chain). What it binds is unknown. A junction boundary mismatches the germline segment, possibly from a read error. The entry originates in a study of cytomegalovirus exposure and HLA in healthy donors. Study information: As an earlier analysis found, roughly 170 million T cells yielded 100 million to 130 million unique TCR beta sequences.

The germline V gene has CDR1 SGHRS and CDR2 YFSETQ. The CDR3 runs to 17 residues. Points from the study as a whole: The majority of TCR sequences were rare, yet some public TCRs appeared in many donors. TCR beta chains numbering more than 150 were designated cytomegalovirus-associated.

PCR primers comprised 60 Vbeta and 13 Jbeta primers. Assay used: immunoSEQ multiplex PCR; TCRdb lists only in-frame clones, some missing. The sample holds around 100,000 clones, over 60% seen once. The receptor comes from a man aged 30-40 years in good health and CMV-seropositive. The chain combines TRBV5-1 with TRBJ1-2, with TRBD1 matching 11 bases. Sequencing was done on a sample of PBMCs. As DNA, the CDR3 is TGCGCCAGCAGCTCGAGGACAGGGGGCGCGGGTAACTATGGCTACCCCTTC. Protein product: CASSSRTGGAGNYGYPF.